This T cell receptor (beta chain) was sequenced during a study of cytomegalovirus exposure and HLA in healthy donors. For the study at large: A subsequent analysis reported that the roughly 120 validation repertoires were produced on the same platform that had also been used for the 600 to 700 first-cohort repertoires.

TCRdb's table, derived via immunoSEQ multiplex PCR, lists solely in-frame clones and lacks some. The data hold approximately 57,000 clones, with over 85% observed a single time. Overall study findings and caveats: Listed as cytomegalovirus-associated were 150 to 200 TCR beta chains.

Remarks on this clone: Its antigen is undetermined.

It was the roughly 110-subject validation cohort, separate from the approximately 690-subject first cohort, to which the donors belonged. The length of the CDR3 is 16 residues. The V gene end was trimmed by 2 bases and the J gene end by 1 base; junction bases not matched to a gene: 3. Germline V gene sequence: CDR1 MGHRA, CDR2 YSYEKL. The rearrangement uses TRBV4-1 and TRBJ2-1; 9 bases fit TRBD2. Sequencing was done on a sample of PBMCs. This receptor was identified in a woman in her late teens or twenties in good health and CMV-seronegative. The CDR3 loop reads CASSQHLAGSYNEQFF. The DNA for the CDR3 is TGCGCCAGCAGCCAACATCTAGCGGGGTCCTACAATGAGCAGTTCTTC.